The 19 T cell receptor beta chains given below trace back to one sample, sequenced in a study of control samples from healthy donors and cancer patients. Only in-frame clones appear in the TCRdb table, and some are missing; sequencing was by immunoSEQ multiplex PCR. The repertoire holds some 150,000 clones, with 75% to 95% as singletons. Sequences were obtained from blood. These receptors originate from a man between 18 and 29 years old in good health.

V is TRBV30 and J is TRBJ2-7; D ambiguous. V was trimmed by 2 bases and J by 3 bases, leaving 8 bases between them. Germline V lookup: CDR1 GTSNPN, CDR2 SVGIG (reference sequence). There are 12 residues in the CDR3. The CDR3 here is CAWSKDGYEQYF. The CDR3 nucleotides read TGTGCCTGGAGTAAAGATGGCTACGAGCAGTACTTC.

The rearrangement uses TRBV5-1 and TRBJ2-7, with D perhaps given as TRBD1 or TRBD2 (6 bases each). This CDR3 is built from 15 residues. The germline V and J ends were trimmed by 0 bases and 6 bases, with 16 bases remaining between them. In germline, CDR1 is SGHRS, CDR2 YFSETQ. The CDR3 bases are TGCGCCAGCAGCTTGGACAATATGGGGGGCGTCGAGCAGTACTTC. It codes for CASSLDNMGGVEQYF.

This clone was counted a few times. The chain combines TRBV7-8 with TRBJ2-7, with D perhaps being TRBD1 or TRBD2 (5 bases each). Germline V gene sequence: CDR1 SGHVS, CDR2 FQNEAQ. CDR3 length equals 15 residues. V dropped 2 bases and J dropped 1 base, with 12 bases sitting between them. For the CDR3, the DNA is TGTGCCAGCAGCTTAACGGGGACGAATTCCTACGAGCAGTACTTC. Translated: CASSLTGTNSYEQYF.

V usage is TRBV30 and J usage is TRBJ1-3, with D unclear. Deletions cut 0 bases from V and 0 bases from J, with 9 bases between. CDR3 length: 15 residues. Germline assignment: CDR1 GTSNPN and CDR2 SVGIG (reference sequence). This chain's CDR3 is CAWSVTLGSGNTIYF. CDR3 coding DNA: TGTGCCTGGAGTGTAACACTCGGCTCTGGAAACACCATATATTTT.

V is TRBV7-2 and J is TRBJ2-5; unclear D gene. This CDR3 contains 15 residues. V dropped 2 bases and J dropped 3 bases, with 13 bases sitting between them. Germline V gene sequence: CDR1 SGHTA, CDR2 FQGNSA. The CDR3 protein is CASSLNLHIKETQYF. Written as DNA, the CDR3 is TGTGCCAGCAGCTTAAATTTACACATCAAAGAGACCCAGTACTTC.

The J gene is TRBJ1-4, the V gene TRBV5-4; tentatively, D is TRBD1 (6 bases). The CDR3 has 15 amino acids. V lost 5 bases to trimming and J lost 8 bases, with 19 bases between them. Germline CDR1 is SGHNT and CDR2 is YYREEE (reference sequence). CDR3 region: CASSRGAAEGEKLFF. In nucleotides, the CDR3 is TGTGCCAGCAGTCGGGGGGCGGCAGAAGGGGAAAAACTGTTTTTT.

A single count supports this clone. V is TRBV6-5 and J is TRBJ1-2; D ambiguous. This CDR3 is built from 15 residues. CDR1 MNHEY and CDR2 SVGAGI come from the germline V gene. V gave up 0 bases and J gave up 6 bases, with 14 bases separating them. The CDR3 coding sequence is TGTGCCAGCAGTTACTCGCCAGGAGCTGGGGATGGCTACACCTTC. It translates to CASSYSPGAGDGYTF.

The J gene is TRBJ1-3, the V gene TRBV2, with unresolved D. CDR1 is SNHLY and CDR2 is FYNNEI in the germline V gene. This CDR3 spans 15 amino acids. V lost 5 bases and J lost 0, with 11 bases in between. The CDR3 region is CASSWISSSGNTIYF. The CDR3 region has the DNA TGTGCCAGCAGTTGGATCAGTAGCTCTGGAAACACCATATATTTT.

The chain carries TRBV24-1 and TRBJ1-2; maybe TRBD1 (5 bases). Germline V gene sequence: CDR1 KGHDR, CDR2 SFDVKD. The CDR3 contains 14 residues. Trimming removed 1 base at V and 6 bases at J, with 11 bases between. The CDR3 nucleotides read TGTGCCACCAGTGATTTAGAGGGGACCCATGGCTACACCTTC. Its translation is CATSDLEGTHGYTF.

The chain uses TRBV23-1 and TRBJ2-7; TRBD1 matches 10 bases. TRBV23-1 is filed as an ORF, its function uncertain. The CDR3 sequence is 16 residues long. The V and J ends lost 11 bases and 0 bases, in that order; junction bases with no gene match: 13. The CDR3 here is CAAICRDRGHSYEQYF. The CDR3 DNA follows: TGCGCCGCAATCTGCCGGGACAGGGGTCACTCCTACGAGCAGTACTTC.

This chain uses TRBV7-9 with TRBJ2-2; D not resolved. CDR1 is SEHNR and CDR2 is FQNEAQ in the germline V gene (reference sequence). The CDR3 has 12 residues. The V and J ends lost 5 bases and 6 bases respectively, with 7 bases between them. The CDR3 DNA reads TGTGCCAGCAGCGAAAGTTCCGGGGAGCTGTTTTTT. Encoded protein: CASSESSGELFF.

This chain uses TRBV7-2 with TRBJ1-1; weak D call: TRBD1 (5 bases). Germline-derived CDR1 and CDR2 are SGHTA and FQGNSA. V was trimmed by 5 bases and J by 5 bases, leaving 18 bases between them. The CDR3 is 15 amino acids. The CDR3 is CASSLGLARGTEAFF. The CDR3 region has the DNA TGTGCCAGCAGCCTGGGACTGGCGAGAGGAACTGAAGCTTTCTTT. Combining the CDR3 with reference TRBV7-2 and TRBJ1-1 gives the whole variable domain GAGVSQSPSNKVTEKGKDVELRCDPISGHTALYWYRQSLGQGLEFLIYFQGNSAPDKSGLPSDRFSAERTGGSVSTLTIQRTQQEDSAVYLCASSLGLARGTEAFFGQGTRLTVV.

Worth noting for this clone: The same CDR3 can be traced to other DNA sequences in this sample. The chain couples TRBV12-3 or TRBV12-4 to TRBJ2-7, with D unclear. V gave up 3 bases and J gave up 3 bases, with 9 bases separating them. The CDR3 length is 13 residues. Here the CDR3 DNA reads TGTGCCAGCAGTTTTGGCCGGAACTACGAGCAGTACTTC. As protein: CASSFGRNYEQYF.

The chain joins TRBV27 to TRBJ2-5; 10 positions match TRBD2. Trimming removed 5 bases from V and 6 bases from J; junction bases left unmatched: 9. Germline V gives CDR1 MNHEY, CDR2 SMNVEV (reference sequence). The CDR3 loop spans 15 amino acids. CDR3 nucleotides: TGTGCCAGCAGTCCCGTAGCGGGGGGCCGACAGACCCAGTACTTC. This encodes CASSPVAGGRQTQYF.

This clone was seen only a few times. In DNA form, the CDR3 reads TGTGCCAGCAGCTTAGGGGTAGGGACTAACTATGGCTACACCTTC. It encodes CASSLGVGTNYGYTF. V usage is TRBV7-3 and J usage is TRBJ1-2, with unresolved D. This CDR3 is built from 15 residues. Looked up from germline, CDR1 is SGHTA and CDR2 is FQGTGA. Between the trimmed V and J ends, which lost 2 bases and 0 bases, there was a span of 10 bases.

The chain links TRBV29-1 to TRBJ1-2, with TRBD1 matching over 9 bases. The length of the CDR3 is 11 residues. Per the germline V gene, CDR1 is SQVTM and CDR2 is ANQGSEA. Germline trimming cut 7 bases from V and 8 bases from J; bases unmatched to any gene: 5. The CDR3 loop is CSAGQGGGYTF. CDR3 coding DNA: TGCAGCGCGGGACAGGGAGGAGGCTACACCTTC.

The table lists this clone with a few counts. The chain employs TRBV9 and TRBJ1-4; D is unresolved. Germline values: CDR1 SGDLS, CDR2 YYNGEE. CDR3 length: 14 amino acids. The V and J ends lost 4 bases and 5 bases respectively, with 12 bases between them. The chain's CDR3 is CASSPSSANEKLFF. DNA for the CDR3: TGTGCCAGCAGCCCTTCCAGCGCCAATGAAAAACTGTTTTTT.

The V and J genes are TRBV10-1 and TRBJ2-3; TRBD1 matches at 10 bases. V shed 5 bases and J 6 bases; nucleotides not matched to a gene: 11. CDR3 size: 16 residues. CDR1 is WNHNN, CDR2 SYGVQD, per germline (reference sequence). The CDR3 DNA reads TGCGCCAGCAGTAACCGAGGGACAGGGGAAGCGGATACGCAGTATTTT. Encoded protein: CASSNRGTGEADTQYF.

The chain is built from TRBV6-6 and TRBJ2-1; 10 nucleotides line up with TRBD1. Germline values: CDR1 MNHNY, CDR2 SVGAGI (reference sequence). This CDR3 region has 15 residues. With V trimmed by 11 bases and J by 5 bases, 12 bases remained unmatched. The CDR3 nucleotides are TGTGCCGCCCGCCAGGGACAGGGGTCACACAATGAGCAGTTCTTC. Protein product: CAARQGQGSHNEQFF.